The text below deals with one TCR beta chain. No cognate antigen has been identified for it. Base qualities are not provided; no much larger clone lies one nucleotide away. The CDR3 regions of human TCRbeta chains were analyzed by immunosequencing. The paper's data handling went like this. TCRs in the repertoires were compared against a reference library of SARS-CoV-2-specific TCRs that had been generated with the MIRA antigen-specificity platform. Breadth was defined as the fraction of unique TCRs that were SARS-CoV-2-associated. Depth was defined as the fraction of total T cells that were SARS-CoV-2-associated. Using the MIRA data, every spike-specific TCR was mapped to the spike region that the TCR reacted to and assigned to either a CD4 or a CD8 class. Log10-transformed breadth and depth values were compared by one-way ANOVA with Sidak's multiple comparisons tests. TCRdb carries this immuneACCESS record with in-frame sequences only. Its versions omit some clonotypes, under half of them owing to an unresolved V gene in the studies checked, with the rest unexplained. V and J calls and clone size come straight from that table; D and trimming were deduced from the DNA. Present in this sample are 100,000 to 120,000 clones, approximately 94% of which were seen just once. About 3% of the sample belongs to the ten largest clones.

This sample's time point label indicates: about 28 days (+/-7) after the second vaccine dose. AZD1222 recipients whose second dose came at about 4 weeks and those whose second dose came at about 12 weeks were combined into one group, since spike-specific TCR depth and breadth did not differ between the two schedules. The vaccinee samples were drawn from two UK trials, COV001 and COV002, one of which was a single-blind randomized controlled phase 2/3 trial testing AZD1222 (ChAdOx1 nCoV-19) in healthy adults. Trial participant PBMC samples were collected at day 0 and day 28 after the second dose for TCRbeta chain sequencing. The CDR3 starts with the cysteine, ends with the phenylalanine, and has 12 residues. Solely the CDR3 DNA is kept, with 36 bases framed from the first base. The germline V gene (reference sequence) gives CDR1 as GTSNPN and CDR2 as SVGIG. V is cut by 2 bases and J by 5 bases, and the space between the germline ends is 9 bases.

This entry belongs to a study of T cell responses to AZD1222 COVID-19 vaccine (dated by TCRdb to about 2021). Turning to the overall study: A total of just over 230 trial participants underwent TCR sequencing, of whom roughly 210 had received two doses of AZD1222 and roughly 26 had received two doses of the MenACWY control vaccine. Trial participants were enrolled by age into subgroups of 18-55, 56-69 and 70-plus years, and around 150, 28 and 57 TCR-sequenced participants, respectively, were included in these subgroups.

What the research found in general, with its limitations: A significant rise in spike-specific TCR breadth and depth was observed after two AZD1222 doses relative to day 0 and relative to MenACWY recipients. Participants were mostly white British and included more females than males, and it was suggested by the authors that clonal diversity may have been underestimated. The vaccine-associated CD4 TCRs covered the entire spike protein, and the dominant responses fell in regions 160-218 and 743-854. No day 14 peak-response samples were available, so repertoires were characterized only after the peak T cell response. The 56-69-year group was small, and its depth increase did not reach significance, likely because of low power. Conclusions about previously exposed vaccinees were limited because only six AZD1222 recipients were SARS-CoV-2 seropositive at baseline. Reportedly, almost half of the unique spike-specific TCRs recognized epitopes lying outside the regions that are mutated in the B.1.351 and B.1.1.7 variants.

This receptor was obtained from an adult who received the AZD1222 COVID-19 vaccine. The sequencing here drew on peripheral blood, taken 28 days after the second AZD1222 dose. The chain is encoded by TRBV30 joined to TRBJ2-5; a tentative D call is TRBD2 (5 bases match). The nucleotide sequence reads as follows: TGTGCCTGGAGTTCTAGCTCGGAGACCCAGTACTTC. The resulting protein is CAWSSSSETQYF.